The TCR beta chain described here comes from a study of Ad26.COV2.S vaccination and SARS-CoV-2 variants. V shed 7 bases and J shed 3 bases, with 12 bases lying between them. Germline V gives CDR1 MNHEY, CDR2 SMNVEV (reference sequence). This CDR3 is built from 13 residues. Using immunoSEQ multiplex PCR, the repertoire was profiled, and TCRdb retains in-frame clones only, with some absent. The sample shows about 350,000 clones, just over 90% of them seen only once. The receptor was derived from a human donor who had recovered from COVID-19. The sample was peripheral blood, taken after recovery from COVID-19. V usage is TRBV27 and J usage is TRBJ2-5; tentatively, D is TRBD1 (5 bases). CDR3 amino acids: CASMVVGEETQYF. The CDR3, as DNA: TGTGCCAGCATGGTAGTAGGGGAAGAGACCCAGTACTTC.